The TCR beta chain under discussion was sequenced for a study of blood T cell repertoires in COVID-19. Germline V CDR1 and CDR2: SGHRS, YFSETQ. This CDR3 comprises 17 residues. V trimming: 0 bases; J trimming: 0 bases; junction bases outside the gene matches: 6. The data were produced by immunoSEQ multiplex PCR, yet TCRdb's version contains in-frame clones alone and is incomplete. The sample carries 350,000 to 450,000 clones, about 88% recorded once. The TCR was taken from a woman under 30 who had been exposed to COVID-19. The J gene is TRBJ2-3, the V gene TRBV5-1, with 8 bases aligning to TRBD2. Specimen: PBMCs or T cells enriched from blood (not recorded which). CDR3 sequence reads: CASSLVGLASSTDTQYF. The CDR3 DNA follows: TGCGCCAGCAGCTTGGTCGGACTAGCCAGTAGCACAGATACGCAGTATTTT.